A selection of T cell receptor beta chains follows, all from one sample in a study of identical twins. Each CDR3 protein gets one entry after TCRdb re-called the 5' RACE reads with MiXCR. The repertoire holds 200,000 to 250,000 distinct CDR3 sequences, around 7% seen once, with roughly 3.9% in the top ten. The sample also formed part of further work on yellow fever vaccine responses in identical twins.

Sequencing used memory (CD45RO+) T cells sorted from blood. Source of these receptors: a woman aged 18 to 35 in good health. CDR3s include the opening cysteine and the closing phenylalanine or tryptophan. Fields, in order: V gene, D gene, clone size, J gene, CDR3 DNA, CDR3 protein. A D gene is named only where the DNA matches it firmly. Rows may omit the clone size; those that give it use once, few, many or a size class.

V gene: TRBV3-1
D gene: -
clone size: -
J gene: TRBJ1-3
CDR3 DNA: TGTGCCAGCAGCCAAGCCTCAGCACTTGGAAACACCATATATTTT
CDR3 protein: CASSQASALGNTIYF

V gene: TRBV7-3
D gene: TRBD1
clone size: few
J gene: TRBJ1-1
CDR3 DNA: TGTGCCAGCAGCCCTGACAGGGACACTGAAGCTTTCTTT
CDR3 protein: CASSPDRDTEAFF

V gene: TRBV5-6
D gene: TRBD1
clone size: -
J gene: TRBJ1-2
CDR3 DNA: TGTGCCAGCAGCGGGACAGGGGGGCACTATGGCTACACCTTC
CDR3 protein: CASSGTGGHYGYTF

V gene: TRBV7-3
D gene: TRBD2
clone size: -
J gene: TRBJ2-5
CDR3 DNA: TGTGCCAGCAGCTTGACTAGCGGGAGCTTGGAGACCCAGTACTTC
CDR3 protein: CASSLTSGSLETQYF

V gene: TRBV11-2
D gene: -
clone size: -
J gene: TRBJ1-3
CDR3 DNA: TGTGCCAGCAGCTTAGTTGGGCTCTCTGGAAACACCATATATTTT
CDR3 protein: CASSLVGLSGNTIYF

V gene: TRBV5-1
D gene: -
clone size: -
J gene: TRBJ2-5
CDR3 DNA: TGCGCCAGCAGCTTGGCTAGCCGGGAGACCCAGTACTTC
CDR3 protein: CASSLASRETQYF

V gene: TRBV19
D gene: -
clone size: -
J gene: TRBJ2-7
CDR3 DNA: TGTGCCAGTAGTATACAGGGTTTGGGGGCCTACGAGCAGTACTTC
CDR3 protein: CASSIQGLGAYEQYF

V gene: TRBV10-3
D gene: -
clone size: many
J gene: TRBJ2-3
CDR3 DNA: TGTGCCATCAGGAGCTCCACAGATACGCAGTATTTT
CDR3 protein: CAIRSSTDTQYF

V gene: TRBV12-3/TRBV12-4
D gene: TRBD1
clone size: many
J gene: TRBJ1-1
CDR3 DNA: TGTGCCATCGACAGGGTTAGCGCTGAAGCTTTCTTT
CDR3 protein: CAIDRVSAEAFF

V gene: TRBV6-1
D gene: TRBD1
clone size: -
J gene: TRBJ1-6
CDR3 DNA: TGTGCCAGCAGGTCCGGGACAGGGAGCTCCTATAATTCACCCCTCCACTTT
CDR3 protein: CASRSGTGSSYNSPLHF

V gene: TRBV4-1
D gene: -
clone size: many
J gene: TRBJ1-5
CDR3 DNA: TGCGCCAGCAGCCAAGAGAGGGTTGGTAGTCAGCCCCAGCATTTT
CDR3 protein: CASSQERVGSQPQHF

V gene: TRBV5-1
D gene: TRBD2
clone size: many
J gene: TRBJ2-1
CDR3 DNA: TGCGCCAGCAGCTTGGCCCTGGCTAGCGGGTACAATGAGCAGTTCTTC
CDR3 protein: CASSLALASGYNEQFF

V gene: TRBV5-1
D gene: TRBD2
clone size: -
J gene: TRBJ2-3
CDR3 DNA: TGCGCCAGCAGCTTACAGCGGGGGGGTGCAGATACGCAGTATTTT
CDR3 protein: CASSLQRGGADTQYF

V gene: TRBV5-1
D gene: -
clone size: few
J gene: TRBJ2-1
CDR3 DNA: TGCGCCAGCAGCTTGGCGGGGAACTACAATGAGCAGTTCTTC
CDR3 protein: CASSLAGNYNEQFF

V gene: TRBV29-1
D gene: -
clone size: -
J gene: TRBJ2-1
CDR3 DNA: TGCAGCGTTGAAGTCGCTTTTGAGCAGTTCTTC
CDR3 protein: CSVEVAFEQFF

V gene: TRBV20-1
D gene: -
clone size: -
J gene: TRBJ2-5
CDR3 DNA: TGCAGTGCTAGTGTACAGGGCCAAGAGACCCAGTACTTC
CDR3 protein: CSASVQGQETQYF

V gene: TRBV4-1
D gene: TRBD2
clone size: many
J gene: TRBJ2-5
CDR3 DNA: TGCGCCAGCAGCCAGGGCTACGGCGGGGGGGCGGGGACCCAGTACTTC
CDR3 protein: CASSQGYGGGAGTQYF

V gene: TRBV5-1
D gene: TRBD1
clone size: many
J gene: TRBJ2-3
CDR3 DNA: TGCGCCAGCAGCTTAGACACTGCTGACAGGGGAACGCAGTATTTT
CDR3 protein: CASSLDTADRGTQYF

V gene: TRBV6-4
D gene: TRBD1
clone size: few
J gene: TRBJ1-2
CDR3 DNA: TGTGCCAGCAGTGACTCGAATGACCGGGACAGGGCAAACTATGGCTACACCTTC
CDR3 protein: CASSDSNDRDRANYGYTF

V gene: TRBV20-1
D gene: TRBD2
clone size: -
J gene: TRBJ2-1
CDR3 DNA: TGCAGTGCTCCTTTTACAGCGGGGGCTGATTACAATGAGCAGTTCTTC
CDR3 protein: CSAPFTAGADYNEQFF

V gene: TRBV20-1
D gene: -
clone size: few
J gene: TRBJ2-1
CDR3 DNA: TGCAGTGCTAGATATGGTTTGATAGACAATGAGCAGTTCTTC
CDR3 protein: CSARYGLIDNEQFF

V gene: TRBV12-3/TRBV12-4
D gene: -
clone size: many
J gene: TRBJ2-5
CDR3 DNA: TGTGCCAGCAGTTTAATGTCGATTCAAGAGACCCAGTACTTC
CDR3 protein: CASSLMSIQETQYF

V gene: TRBV20-1
D gene: -
clone size: many
J gene: TRBJ1-4
CDR3 DNA: TGCAGTGCTAGCCAGGGTGGTAATGAAAAACTGTTTTTT
CDR3 protein: CSASQGGNEKLFF

V gene: TRBV5-1
D gene: TRBD1
clone size: many
J gene: TRBJ2-5
CDR3 DNA: TGCGCCAGCAGCCATCCGGACAGGGAAGAGACCCAGTACTTC
CDR3 protein: CASSHPDREETQYF

V gene: TRBV12-3/TRBV12-4
D gene: -
clone size: many
J gene: TRBJ2-1
CDR3 DNA: TGTGCCAGCAGTAATCCCCAGGATATCGTTTTCAATGAGCAGTTCTTC
CDR3 protein: CASSNPQDIVFNEQFF

V gene: TRBV28
D gene: -
clone size: -
J gene: TRBJ1-2
CDR3 DNA: TGTGCCAGCAGTCCGACAGTTACTCGCTACACCTTC
CDR3 protein: CASSPTVTRYTF

V gene: TRBV14
D gene: -
clone size: few
J gene: TRBJ1-1
CDR3 DNA: TGTGCCAGCAGCCAGCACATGGACACTGAAGCTTTCTTT
CDR3 protein: CASSQHMDTEAFF

V gene: TRBV2
D gene: -
clone size: -
J gene: TRBJ1-2
CDR3 DNA: TGTGCCACAAACCTCAATCTGGTGCTTAACTATGGCTACACCTTC
CDR3 protein: CATNLNLVLNYGYTF

V gene: TRBV27
D gene: -
clone size: -
J gene: TRBJ2-5
CDR3 DNA: TGTGCCAGCAGTTCCCCGTACCAAGAGACCCAGTACTTC
CDR3 protein: CASSSPYQETQYF

V gene: TRBV9
D gene: TRBD2
clone size: -
J gene: TRBJ2-2
CDR3 DNA: TGTGCCAGCAGCCCGGGACTAGCGGGAGTCTTGGGGGAGCTGTTTTTT
CDR3 protein: CASSPGLAGVLGELFF

V gene: TRBV6-1
D gene: -
clone size: few
J gene: TRBJ2-2
CDR3 DNA: TGTGCCAGCACCGTCCAGGCAAACACCGGGGAGCTGTTTTTT
CDR3 protein: CASTVQANTGELFF

V gene: TRBV5-1
D gene: TRBD1
clone size: many
J gene: TRBJ2-1
CDR3 DNA: TGCGCCAGCAGCTTGGCGGACAGGGACAATGAGCAGTTCTTC
CDR3 protein: CASSLADRDNEQFF

V gene: TRBV3-1
D gene: -
clone size: many
J gene: TRBJ2-3
CDR3 DNA: TGTGCCAGCAGCCAAGTGATTTTCACAGATACGCAGTATTTT
CDR3 protein: CASSQVIFTDTQYF

V gene: TRBV20-1
D gene: -
clone size: many
J gene: TRBJ2-1
CDR3 DNA: TGCAGTGCTAGAGTTGGGGCACGGATCAATGAGCAGTTCTTC
CDR3 protein: CSARVGARINEQFF

V gene: TRBV10-3
D gene: -
clone size: few
J gene: TRBJ1-1
CDR3 DNA: TGTGCCATCAGTGTGCACAGGTTCCCAGGAGGGGACACTGAAGCTTTCTTT
CDR3 protein: CAISVHRFPGGDTEAFF

V gene: TRBV7-9
D gene: -
clone size: -
J gene: TRBJ2-2
CDR3 DNA: TGTGCCAGCAGCTTAGGACTAGTCACCGGGGAGCTGTTTTTT
CDR3 protein: CASSLGLVTGELFF

V gene: TRBV12-3/TRBV12-4
D gene: -
clone size: many
J gene: TRBJ1-6
CDR3 DNA: TGTGCCAGCAGTTTAGACTATTCACCCCTCCACTTT
CDR3 protein: CASSLDYSPLHF